A selection of T cell receptor beta chains follows, all from one sample in a study of cytomegalovirus exposure and HLA in healthy donors. The method was immunoSEQ multiplex PCR; TCRdb's version includes in-frame clones alone and lacks a portion of them. The sample consists of 110,000 or so clones, 81% of them appearing once. Material for sequencing was PBMCs. The receptors here all came from a woman younger than 45 in good health and CMV-seronegative. Both conserved end residues are part of each CDR3. D genes are given only for firm matches. For some rows the clone size is stated as once, few or many, or as a class when expanded; others skip it.

TRBV7-3	NA	TRBJ2-2	TRBD2	CASRETSGATGELFF	TGTGCCAGCAGGGAGACTAGCGGTGCTACCGGGGAGCTGTTTTTT
TRBV5-1	NA	TRBJ2-1	TRBD2	CASSPTAGVEFF	TGCGCCAGCAGCCCGACAGCGGGAGTTGAGTTCTTC
TRBV7-2	NA	TRBJ2-2	TRBD2	CASSVGLANTGELFF	TGTGCCAGCAGCGTCGGACTAGCGAACACCGGGGAGCTGTTTTTT
TRBV11-2	NA	TRBJ2-1	TRBD1	CASSLLGTEINEQFF	TGTGCCAGCAGCTTACTAGGGACAGAAATCAATGAGCAGTTCTTC
TRBV18	NA	TRBJ2-7	NA	CASSPLGLAYEQYF	TGTGCCAGCTCACCCCTCGGGTTAGCCTACGAGCAGTACTTC
TRBV6-1	NA	TRBJ1-5	TRBD1	CASSVDRASQPQHF	TGTGCCAGCAGTGTGGACAGGGCTTCTCAGCCCCAGCATTTT
TRBV6-1	few	TRBJ2-2	NA	CASTLGLNTGELFF	TGTGCCAGCACGTTAGGACTGAACACCGGGGAGCTGTTTTTT
TRBV6-5	NA	TRBJ1-5	TRBD1	CARWGQLNQPQHF	TGTGCCAGGTGGGGACAGCTCAATCAGCCCCAGCATTTT
TRBV4-1	few	TRBJ2-5	TRBD2	CASSFSGTSGRLETQYF	TGCGCCAGCAGCTTCTCCGGGACTAGCGGGAGATTGGAGACCCAGTACTTC
TRBV5-4	NA	TRBJ2-1	NA	CASSLGPLDYNEQFF	TGTGCCAGCAGCTTGGGTCCCTTAGACTACAATGAGCAGTTCTTC
TRBV5-1	once	TRBJ2-2	NA	CASSFQGSTIANTGELFF	TGCGCCAGCAGCTTCCAGGGTTCAACAATAGCGAACACCGGGGAGCTGTTTTTT
TRBV27	NA	TRBJ2-7	TRBD1	CASRDRVGEQYF	TGTGCCAGCAGGGACAGGGTTGGCGAGCAGTACTTC
TRBV4-2	NA	TRBJ2-7	NA	CASSQEIGGYYEQYF	TGTGCCAGCAGCCAAGAAATCGGGGGATACTACGAGCAGTACTTC
TRBV13	NA	TRBJ2-7	NA	CASSPRDSPYEQYF	TGTGCCAGCAGTCCCAGAGACTCACCTTACGAGCAGTACTTC